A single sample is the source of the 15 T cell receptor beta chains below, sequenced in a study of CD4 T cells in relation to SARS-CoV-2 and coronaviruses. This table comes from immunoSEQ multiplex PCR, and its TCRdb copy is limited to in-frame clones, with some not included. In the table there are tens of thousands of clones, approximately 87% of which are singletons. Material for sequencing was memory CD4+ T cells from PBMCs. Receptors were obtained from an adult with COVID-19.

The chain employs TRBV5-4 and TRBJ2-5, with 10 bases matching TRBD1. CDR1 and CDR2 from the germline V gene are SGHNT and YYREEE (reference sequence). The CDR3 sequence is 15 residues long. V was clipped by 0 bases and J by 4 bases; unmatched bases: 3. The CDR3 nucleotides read TGTGCCAGCAGCTTGGGGGACAGGGGTCGAGAGACCCAGTACTTC. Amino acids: CASSLGDRGRETQYF. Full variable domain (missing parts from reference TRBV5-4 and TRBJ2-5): ETGVTQSPTHLIKTRGQQVTLRCSSQSGHNTVSWYQQALGQGPQFIFQYYREEENGRGNFPPRFSGLQFPNYSSELNVNALELDDSALYLCASSLGDRGRETQYFGPGTRLLVL.

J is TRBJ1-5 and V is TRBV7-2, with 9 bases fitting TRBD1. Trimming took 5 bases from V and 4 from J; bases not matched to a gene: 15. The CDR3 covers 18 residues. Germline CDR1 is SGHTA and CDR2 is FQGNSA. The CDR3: CASSPLGIGTGSNQPQHF. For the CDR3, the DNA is TGTGCCAGCAGCCCCCTGGGCATCGGGACAGGGTCGAATCAGCCCCAGCATTTT.

The CDR3 nucleotides read TGTGCCATCAGTGACCCTACAGGGACCTCCCGCAATGAGCAGTTCTTC. Protein sequence: CAISDPTGTSRNEQFF. The genes are TRBV10-3 and TRBJ2-1; the D gene is possibly TRBD1 (6 bases). This CDR3 is 16 amino acids long. The ends were cut back, 3 bases at V and 6 bases at J, with 18 bases in the middle. Germline V gene lookup returns CDR1 ENHRY and CDR2 SYGVKD.

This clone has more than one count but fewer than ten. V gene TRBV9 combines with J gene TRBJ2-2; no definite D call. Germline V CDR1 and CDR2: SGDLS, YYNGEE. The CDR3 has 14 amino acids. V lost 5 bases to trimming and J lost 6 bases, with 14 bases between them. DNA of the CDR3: TGTGCCAGCAGGAAAGGGTTACCGGCCGGGGAGCTGTTTTTT. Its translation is CASRKGLPAGELFF.

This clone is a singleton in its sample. CDR3 bases: TGTGCCAGCAGCTCCGGACAGGGGGGTTCCACTGAAGCTTTCTTT. Amino acid sequence: CASSSGQGGSTEAFF. The V gene is TRBV11-3, the J gene TRBJ1-1; TRBD1 matches 10 bases. The germline CDR1 and CDR2 sequences are SGHNT and YENEEA. The junction had 6 bases not matched to a gene; V was cut back by 4 bases and J by 4 bases. The CDR3 is 15 amino acids.

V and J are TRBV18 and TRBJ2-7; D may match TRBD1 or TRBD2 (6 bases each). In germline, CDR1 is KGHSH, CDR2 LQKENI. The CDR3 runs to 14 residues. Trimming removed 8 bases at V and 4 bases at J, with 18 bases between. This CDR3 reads CASRGDGGRYEQYF. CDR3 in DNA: TGTGCCAGCCGCGGGGACGGGGGCCGTTACGAGCAGTACTTC.

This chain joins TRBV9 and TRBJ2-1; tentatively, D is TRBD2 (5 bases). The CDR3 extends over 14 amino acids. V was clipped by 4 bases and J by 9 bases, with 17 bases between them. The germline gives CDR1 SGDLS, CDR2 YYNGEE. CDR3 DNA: TGTGCCAGCAGCCCTTTAGCGCTTGGGAGTGAGCAGTTCTTC. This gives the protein CASSPLALGSEQFF.

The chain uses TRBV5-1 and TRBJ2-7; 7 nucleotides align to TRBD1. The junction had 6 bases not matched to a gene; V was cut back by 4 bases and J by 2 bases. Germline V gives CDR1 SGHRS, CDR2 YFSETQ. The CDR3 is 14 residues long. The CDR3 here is CASSPRQGPYEQYF. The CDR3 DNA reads TGCGCCAGCAGCCCCCGACAGGGCCCCTACGAGCAGTACTTC.

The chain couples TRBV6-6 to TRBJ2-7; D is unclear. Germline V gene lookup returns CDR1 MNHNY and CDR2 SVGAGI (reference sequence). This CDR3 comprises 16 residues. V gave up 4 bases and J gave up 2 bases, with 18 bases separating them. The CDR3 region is CASSSTDQKKAYEQYF. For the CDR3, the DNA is TGTGCCAGCAGTTCAACAGACCAGAAGAAAGCCTACGAGCAGTACTTC.

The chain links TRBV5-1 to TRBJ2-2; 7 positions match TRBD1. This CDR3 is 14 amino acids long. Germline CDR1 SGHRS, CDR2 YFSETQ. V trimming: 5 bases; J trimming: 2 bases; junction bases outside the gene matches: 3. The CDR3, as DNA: TGCGCCAGCAGACAGGGGTCTAACACCGGGGAGCTGTTTTTT. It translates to CASRQGSNTGELFF.

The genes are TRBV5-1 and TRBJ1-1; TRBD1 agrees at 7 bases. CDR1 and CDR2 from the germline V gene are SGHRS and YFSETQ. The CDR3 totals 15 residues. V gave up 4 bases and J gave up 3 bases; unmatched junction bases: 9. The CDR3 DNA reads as TGCGCCAGCAGCCCCCCGACAGGGATTGACACTGAAGCTTTCTTT. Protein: CASSPPTGIDTEAFF.

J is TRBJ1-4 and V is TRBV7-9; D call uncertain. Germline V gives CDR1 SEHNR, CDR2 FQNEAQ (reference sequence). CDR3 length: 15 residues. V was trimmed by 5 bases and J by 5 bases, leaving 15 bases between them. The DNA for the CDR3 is TGTGCCAGCAGCCCCAACCTGCGGGAGAATGAAAAACTGTTTTTT. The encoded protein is CASSPNLRENEKLFF.

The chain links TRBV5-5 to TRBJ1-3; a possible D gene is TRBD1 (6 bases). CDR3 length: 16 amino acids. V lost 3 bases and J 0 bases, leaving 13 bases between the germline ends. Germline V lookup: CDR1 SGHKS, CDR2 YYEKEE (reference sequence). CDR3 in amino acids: CASSSLKDSSGNTIYF. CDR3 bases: TGTGCCAGCAGCTCGCTAAAGGACAGCTCTGGAAACACCATATATTTT.

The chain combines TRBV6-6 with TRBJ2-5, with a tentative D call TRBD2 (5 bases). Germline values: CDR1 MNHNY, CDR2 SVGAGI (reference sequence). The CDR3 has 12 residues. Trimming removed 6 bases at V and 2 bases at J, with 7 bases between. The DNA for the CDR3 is TGTGCCAGCAGAAGGACTCAAGAGACCCAGTACTTC. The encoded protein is CASRRTQETQYF.

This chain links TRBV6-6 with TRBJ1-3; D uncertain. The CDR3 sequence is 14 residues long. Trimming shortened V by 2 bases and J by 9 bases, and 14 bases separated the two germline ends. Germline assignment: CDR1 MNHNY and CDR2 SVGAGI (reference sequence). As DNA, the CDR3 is TGTGCCAGCAGTTACAACGGGGAAGGGCTCACCATATATTTT. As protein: CASSYNGEGLTIYF.